These T cell receptor beta chains were read from a single sample in a study of blood T cell repertoires in COVID-19. TCRdb's copy holds only in-frame clones and misses some; the assay was immunoSEQ multiplex PCR. The repertoire includes some 140,000 clones, more than 60% of them detected once, and roughly 14% sits in the top ten. What was sequenced was peripheral blood. Receptor source: an elderly man with acute or convalescent COVID-19. The CDR3 runs from the conserved cysteine through the conserved F or W. D genes are given only for firm matches. Part of the rows lack a size; the others show once, few, many or a class for expanded clones.

D	V	J	size	DNA	CDR3
TRBD1	TRBV27	TRBJ1-2	NA	TGTGCCAGCGGCAGGACAGGGGGGCCCTATGGCTACACCTTC	CASGRTGGPYGYTF
TRBD1	TRBV19	TRBJ1-5	once	TGTGCCAGTAGTTCGACAGGGGCCCGTCAGCCCCAGCATTTT	CASSSTGARQPQHF
TRBD1	TRBV2	TRBJ2-1	NA	TGTGCCACCCAGGACAGGACGTCCTACAATGAGCAGTTCTTC	CATQDRTSYNEQFF
TRBD2	TRBV5-1	TRBJ2-5	NA	TGCGCCAGCAGCTTGGCCGGACTAGCGGGGGGCCCTGGGGAGACCCAGTACTTC	CASSLAGLAGGPGETQYF
NA	TRBV5-4	TRBJ2-2	once	TGTGCCAGCAGCCCCTCCGGGGGTTCTGACCGGGAGCTGTTTTTT	CASSPSGGSDRELFF
NA	TRBV18	TRBJ1-5	NA	TGTGCCAGCTCATCAACAGAGAACCGCTACAATCAGCCCCAGCATTTT	CASSSTENRYNQPQHF
TRBD1	TRBV4-1	TRBJ1-5	NA	TGCGCCAGCAGCGAAGGGGGCGCGTCTCAGCCCCAGCATTTT	CASSEGGASQPQHF
TRBD1	TRBV4-1	TRBJ2-2	NA	TGCGCCAGCAGCCAAGCCGGGACAGGGGTCGACGGGGAGCTGTTTTTT	CASSQAGTGVDGELFF
TRBD1	TRBV28	TRBJ1-5	NA	TGTGCCAGCAGTTCCACAGGGGCCGTCAATCAGCCCCAGCATTTT	CASSSTGAVNQPQHF
NA	TRBV4-2	TRBJ2-5	once	TGTGCCAGCAGCCAAGCATACGGGGAGACCCAGTACTTC	CASSQAYGETQYF
TRBD2	TRBV10-3	TRBJ2-1	NA	TGTGCCATCAGTCAGTCTAGCGGGTGGGGAAATGAGCAGTTCTTC	CAISQSSGWGNEQFF
TRBD1	TRBV28	TRBJ2-5	NA	TGTGCCAGCAGTTCACAGGGGATGGGCCAAGAGACCCAGTACTTC	CASSSQGMGQETQYF
TRBD1	TRBV5-1	TRBJ1-2	once	TGCGCCAGCAGCCCCTTTAGGGGACAGGGGAGTAACTATGGCTACACCTTC	CASSPFRGQGSNYGYTF
NA	TRBV7-2	TRBJ1-3	NA	TGTGCCAGCAGCTTAGGCCCCGCGTCTGGAAACACCATATATTTT	CASSLGPASGNTIYF
NA	TRBV11-1	TRBJ2-2	NA	TGTGCCAGCAGCTTAGGGCAGGGAAGGACCGGGGAGCTGTTTTTT	CASSLGQGRTGELFF
TRBD1	TRBV2	TRBJ1-2	few	TGTGCCAGCACCGAAGGGACAGCGCCCGTGTATGGCTACACCTTC	CASTEGTAPVYGYTF
NA	TRBV11-2	TRBJ2-7	few	TGTGCCAGCAGCTTAGAGGCCGGGTCACCCTACGAGCAGTACTTC	CASSLEAGSPYEQYF
NA	TRBV6-2/TRBV6-3	TRBJ2-1	many	TGTGCCAGCAGTCTAGAGGACATCTACAATGAGCAGTTCTTC	CASSLEDIYNEQFF
NA	TRBV19	TRBJ1-4	NA	TGTGCCAGTAGTATCGCCACAGCCGACAATGAAAAACTGTTTTTT	CASSIATADNEKLFF
NA	TRBV5-6	TRBJ2-7	NA	TGTGCCAGCAGCTTGGCCGGTCTAGACGAGCAGTACTTC	CASSLAGLDEQYF
TRBD1	TRBV4-3	TRBJ1-2	few	TGCGCCAGCAGCCAAGAGGGACAGTCGGACGGCTACACCTTC	CASSQEGQSDGYTF
NA	TRBV7-3	TRBJ2-1	once	TGTGCCAGCAGCCCAACAGGGTACAATGAGCAGTTCTTC	CASSPTGYNEQFF
NA	TRBV6-6	TRBJ1-1	NA	TGTGCCAGCGTCGGCAGACATAACACTGAAGCTTTCTTT	CASVGRHNTEAFF
TRBD2	TRBV4-1	TRBJ2-7	NA	TGCGCCAGCAGCCTCCGGACTAGCGCCGACGAGCAGTACTTC	CASSLRTSADEQYF
TRBD1	TRBV6-6	TRBJ1-5	NA	TGTGCCAGCAGCTCCGGGACAGGGACATCTAGTCAGCCCCAGCATTTT	CASSSGTGTSSQPQHF
NA	TRBV10-2	TRBJ1-5	once	TGCGCCAGCAAACAAGCGGGGAGCAGTCAGCCCCAGCATTTT	CASKQAGSSQPQHF
NA	TRBV7-8	TRBJ2-1	NA	TGTGCCAGCACCGTAGGGGCGGGGCGTCCCTACAATGAGCAGTTCTTC	CASTVGAGRPYNEQFF
TRBD1	TRBV2	TRBJ1-6	NA	TGTGCCAGCAGTGCCCTACAGGGGGCAGGTTCACCCCTCCACTTT	CASSALQGAGSPLHF
TRBD1	TRBV5-5	TRBJ1-6	NA	TGTGCCAGCAGCTTAGGTTTGATTGGACAGGGGATTTTATCACCCCTCCACTTT	CASSLGLIGQGILSPLHF